Shown below are 2 T cell receptor beta chains from a single sample sequenced in a study of blood T cell repertoires in COVID-19. The method was immunoSEQ multiplex PCR; TCRdb's version includes in-frame clones alone and lacks a portion of them. The sample has under 45,000 clones; roughly 76% are singletons. The sequenced sample was peripheral blood. Receptor source: a woman between 65 and 79 years old with acute or convalescent COVID-19.

The V and J genes are TRBV5-4 and TRBJ2-3, with 13 bases that match TRBD2. With V trimmed by 4 bases and J by 0 bases, 2 bases remained unmatched. Germline V gene sequence: CDR1 SGHNT, CDR2 YYREEE (reference sequence). The CDR3 extends over 16 amino acids. The CDR3 reads CASSTGLAGSTDTQYF. CDR3 bases: TGTGCCAGCAGCACGGGACTAGCGGGGAGCACAGATACGCAGTATTTT.

The chain is built from TRBV27 and TRBJ2-1, with TRBD2 matching over 10 bases. The V segment lost 4 bases and the J segment 12 bases; nucleotides outside the gene matches: 3. The CDR3 consists of 12 residues. Looked up from germline, CDR1 is MNHEY and CDR2 is SMNVEV (reference sequence). As DNA, the CDR3 is TGTGCCAGCAGTTCGGGACTAGCGTTGCAGTTCTTC. Its translation: CASSSGLALQFF.